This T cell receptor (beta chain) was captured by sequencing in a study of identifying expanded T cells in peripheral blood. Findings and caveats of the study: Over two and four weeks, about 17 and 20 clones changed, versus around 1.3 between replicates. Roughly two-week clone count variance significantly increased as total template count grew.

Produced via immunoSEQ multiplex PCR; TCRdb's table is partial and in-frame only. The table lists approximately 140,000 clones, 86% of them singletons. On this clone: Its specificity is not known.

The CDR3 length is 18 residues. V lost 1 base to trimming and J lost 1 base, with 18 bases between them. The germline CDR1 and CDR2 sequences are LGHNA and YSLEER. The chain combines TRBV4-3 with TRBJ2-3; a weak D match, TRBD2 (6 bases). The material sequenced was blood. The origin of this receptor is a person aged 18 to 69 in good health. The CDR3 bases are TGCGCCAGCAGCCAAGGCCCAGGAGGGGCTAGCGGCACAGATACGCAGTATTTT. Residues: CASSQGPGGASGTDTQYF.